A selection of T cell receptor beta chains follows, all from one sample in a study of T cell responses to AZD1222 COVID-19 vaccine. Assay: immunoSEQ multiplex PCR; the TCRdb copy retains only in-frame clones and omits some. The sample has over 80,000 clones; 91% are singletons. This material consisted of peripheral blood, taken 28 days after the second AZD1222 dose. These TCRs come from an adult who received the AZD1222 COVID-19 vaccine. The conserved cysteine and the conserved F or W are not part of the CDR3 here. The order of the fields is V gene, clone size, CDR3 protein. The size of a clone is reported for some rows only, either as once, few or many, or as a class for expanded clones.

v_gene: TRBV28
abundance: -
CDR3aa: ASSLWPPGASYNEQF

v_gene: TRBV7-8
abundance: -
CDR3aa: ASSLVKGSSYNEQF

v_gene: TRBV14
abundance: -
CDR3aa: ASSQDLRVNTEAF

v_gene: TRBV28
abundance: -
CDR3aa: ASSKTGGNQPQH

v_gene: TRBV28
abundance: -
CDR3aa: ASSFGDRVGEQF

v_gene: TRBV5-1
abundance: -
CDR3aa: ASSLGSAGGQF

v_gene: TRBV9
abundance: -
CDR3aa: ASSVRLASNEQF

v_gene: TRBV6-5
abundance: -
CDR3aa: ASSYSVGGSPLH

v_gene: TRBV5-1
abundance: -
CDR3aa: ASSLRTSGTNTGELF

v_gene: TRBV27
abundance: -
CDR3aa: ASTAGTDDTEAF

v_gene: TRBV7-9
abundance: -
CDR3aa: ASSLGGGQETQY

v_gene: TRBV23-1
abundance: -
CDR3aa: ASSQFGLAGLVTDTQY

v_gene: TRBV5-4
abundance: -
CDR3aa: ASSPSTGMGRGD

v_gene: TRBV6-2/TRBV6-3
abundance: -
CDR3aa: ASSYGGIHQPQH

v_gene: TRBV9
abundance: -
CDR3aa: ASSAISTGELF

v_gene: TRBV7-2
abundance: -
CDR3aa: ASSLAVGGQSGNTIY

v_gene: TRBV5-1
abundance: -
CDR3aa: ASSLDGRAMETQY

v_gene: TRBV4-1
abundance: -
CDR3aa: ASSPQAGGSTDTQY

v_gene: TRBV12-3/TRBV12-4
abundance: -
CDR3aa: ASSSRPSHEQY

v_gene: TRBV5-5
abundance: -
CDR3aa: ASSFGRLSDQPQH

v_gene: TRBV3-1/TRBV3-2
abundance: -
CDR3aa: ASSQGTVANYGYT

v_gene: TRBV9
abundance: -
CDR3aa: ASSAGTSGNRLF

v_gene: TRBV13
abundance: -
CDR3aa: ASSLEASYEQY

v_gene: TRBV24-1
abundance: once
CDR3aa: ATSEHGNSRTGELF

v_gene: TRBV19
abundance: once
CDR3aa: ASSIGGYEQY

v_gene: TRBV2
abundance: -
CDR3aa: ASSEALGGLSEQF

v_gene: TRBV6-1
abundance: few
CDR3aa: ASSEAGGPGNTIY

v_gene: TRBV27
abundance: -
CDR3aa: ASTRDGSSYEQY

v_gene: TRBV18
abundance: -
CDR3aa: ASSIAGSTDTQY

v_gene: TRBV19
abundance: -
CDR3aa: ASSIGVNQPQH

v_gene: TRBV4-1
abundance: -
CDR3aa: ASSQVAGVGYNEQF

v_gene: TRBV5-5
abundance: -
CDR3aa: ASRSQETQY

v_gene: TRBV4-2
abundance: -
CDR3aa: ASSLPKDPRGVTYEQY

v_gene: TRBV6-5
abundance: -
CDR3aa: ASSYSRQGSRSPLH

v_gene: TRBV24-1
abundance: -
CDR3aa: ATSDTRQSSGANVLT

v_gene: TRBV7-2
abundance: -
CDR3aa: ASSLVRAGELF

v_gene: TRBV4-1
abundance: -
CDR3aa: ASSQGIGTSTDTQY

v_gene: TRBV28
abundance: -
CDR3aa: ASSLTGELTEAF

v_gene: TRBV18
abundance: -
CDR3aa: ASSLQGNTEAF

v_gene: TRBV7-9
abundance: -
CDR3aa: ASSPRPRDPLH

v_gene: TRBV3-1/TRBV3-2
abundance: -
CDR3aa: ASSRRASGSTDTQY

v_gene: TRBV11-2
abundance: -
CDR3aa: ASSYRTGGRVEAF

v_gene: TRBV28
abundance: -
CDR3aa: ASTRPGGDFQPQH

v_gene: TRBV7-9
abundance: -
CDR3aa: ASSLDPRLAVNTGELF

v_gene: TRBV6-1
abundance: -
CDR3aa: ASSVNPTPNTGELF

v_gene: TRBV6-2/TRBV6-3
abundance: once
CDR3aa: ASSYSKGTAGLLSNQPQH

v_gene: TRBV7-3
abundance: once
CDR3aa: ASSPSGRGTDTQY

v_gene: TRBV5-1
abundance: -
CDR3aa: ASSATYSYEQY

v_gene: TRBV28
abundance: -
CDR3aa: ASSYMVTGELF

v_gene: TRBV11-2
abundance: -
CDR3aa: ASSRDYKNIQY

v_gene: TRBV5-1
abundance: -
CDR3aa: ASSLGVGGGEQY

v_gene: TRBV5-1
abundance: -
CDR3aa: ASSLAGSQETQY

v_gene: TRBV7-2
abundance: -
CDR3aa: ASSPRTGSVEKLF

v_gene: TRBV11-3
abundance: -
CDR3aa: ASSGGRDYVHEQF

v_gene: TRBV7-2
abundance: once
CDR3aa: ASSLVSGAGDTQY

v_gene: TRBV5-4
abundance: -
CDR3aa: ASSFAGTSGIEQY

v_gene: TRBV11-2
abundance: once
CDR3aa: ASSFGRYEQY

v_gene: TRBV5-4
abundance: -
CDR3aa: ASSSGTSGTQETQY

v_gene: TRBV6-5
abundance: -
CDR3aa: ASEERNEQF